Listed here is a single T cell receptor (beta chain). The antigen is undetermined. Using its own MiXCR run on the 5' RACE reads, TCRdb lists one record per CDR3 protein. The table lists about 170,000 distinct CDR3 sequences, approximately 12% of them singletons, with roughly 3.3% in the top ten. The CDR3 is 14 amino acids. V dropped 4 bases and J dropped 4 bases, with 16 bases sitting between them. Looked up from germline, CDR1 is SQVTM and CDR2 is ANQGSEA. The data were obtained in a study of T-cell memory formation after mild COVID-19. Across the study: There were largely donor-specific TCR clusters. Study results and caveats: Clones that contracted from day 15 to 85 were balanced CD4/CD8, while later expanders leaned CD4+.

The sample comprised PBMCs or a T cell subset sorted from them (not recorded which). This TCR was sampled from a man younger than 30 who had mild COVID-19 (a few samples of this study predate the infection). Cell type and time point are not known. This chain links TRBV29-1 with TRBJ1-1, with D perhaps TRBD1 (6 bases). This chain's CDR3 is CSVGRGGAFTEAFF. The CDR3 DNA follows: TGCAGCGTTGGTCGGGGGGGCGCGTTCACTGAAGCTTTCTTT.